This T cell receptor beta chain comes out of a study of blood T cell repertoires in COVID-19. TCRdb's copy holds only in-frame clones and misses some; the assay was immunoSEQ multiplex PCR. The data hold 300,000 to 350,000 clones, with 80% to 95% observed a single time. This CDR3 has 15 amino acids. The V gene lost 4 bases and the J gene lost 4 bases, with 16 bases spanning the gap. The germline V gene has CDR1 WSHSY and CDR2 SAAADI. The sequencing sample was made of peripheral blood. This sequence originates from a woman aged 30 to 39 with COVID-19, enrolled during active disease. The V gene is TRBV10-2, the J gene TRBJ1-2; D might be TRBD1 (6 bases). The CDR3, as DNA: TGCGCCAGCAGTGTTTTGGTCCGGGACACCTATGGCTACACCTTC. This encodes CASSVLVRDTYGYTF.